What follows are 29 T cell receptor beta chains derived from one specimen sequenced in a study of blood T cell repertoires in COVID-19. Profiling relied on immunoSEQ multiplex PCR, and the TCRdb table lists in-frame clones only, not all of them. The repertoire holds about 170,000 clones, with roughly 80% as singletons. The sequencing input was peripheral blood. The receptors stem from a woman of 80 years or more with COVID-19, enrolled during active disease.

This clone was counted once. The chain employs TRBV28 and TRBJ2-7; 7 bases are shared with TRBD2. The J segment lost 8 bases and the V segment lost 7 bases, leaving 14 bases of the junction unmatched. The CDR3 extends over 14 amino acids. Looked up from germline, CDR1 is MDHEN and CDR2 is SYDVKM. CDR3 nucleotides: TGTGCCAGCACCCGAGGGGAGGGGCTTGACCAGCAGTACTTC. Translating gives CASTRGEGLDQQYF.

The J gene is TRBJ2-5, the V gene TRBV18; no clear D gene. Germline assignment: CDR1 KGHSH and CDR2 LQKENI. The CDR3 is 14 amino acids. Trimming left V 0 bases short and J 1 base short, with 6 bases between. The CDR3 is CASSPPASQETQYF. In DNA form, the CDR3 reads TGTGCCAGCTCACCACCGGCCAGCCAAGAGACCCAGTACTTC.

The chain links TRBV6-5 to TRBJ1-4; 9 positions agree with TRBD1. Germline loops: CDR1 MNHEY, CDR2 SVGAGI. The length of the CDR3 is 11 residues. The trim removed 6 bases at V and 13 bases at J, leaving 3 bases unmatched. In DNA, the CDR3 is TGTGCCAGCAGGGGGGGACAGGGACTGTTTTTT. Its translation: CASRGGQGLFF.

The rearrangement links TRBV3-1 (or the pseudogene TRBV3-2) to TRBJ1-2; maybe TRBD1 (6 bases). This CDR3 comprises 17 residues. V was clipped by 1 base and J by 5 bases, with 20 bases between them. Germline lookup yields CDR1 LGHDT and CDR2 YNNKEL (reference sequence). The CDR3 coding sequence is TGTGCCAGCAGCCAAGGAGGGGGACACACCGATCAATATGGCTACACCTTC. This codes for CASSQGGGHTDQYGYTF.

This clone was counted between two and nine times. The V and J genes are TRBV11-2 and TRBJ2-4, with D possibly being TRBD1 (6 bases). Trimming took 6 bases from V and 0 from J, leaving 21 bases between them. Germline CDR1 and CDR2: SGHAT and FQNNGV. The CDR3 is 18 residues long. In DNA, the CDR3 is TGTGCCAGCAGTTCAAGCAGACAGGTACCACTAGCCAAAAACATTCAGTACTTC. Translating it yields CASSSSRQVPLAKNIQYF.

The V gene is TRBV19, the J gene TRBJ1-2, with 8 bases aligning to TRBD1. V shed 5 bases, J shed 8 bases, and the junction held 1 base outside the gene matches. Germline CDR1 LNHDA, CDR2 SQIVND (reference sequence). The CDR3 has 11 amino acids. CDR3 in amino acids: CASSGQGGYTF. The CDR3 region has the DNA TGTGCCAGTAGTGGACAGGGCGGCTACACCTTC.

The J gene is TRBJ1-1, the V gene TRBV6-6, with TRBD1 matching 8 bases. The CDR3 is made up of 14 amino acids. V shed 5 bases, J shed 5 bases, and the junction held 7 bases outside the gene matches. The V gene's germline CDR1 is MNHNY and CDR2 SVGAGI (reference sequence). CDR3 bases: TGTGCCAGCAGTCAGACAGGGGAGGGGACTGAAGCTTTCTTT. Residues: CASSQTGEGTEAFF.

The gene calls are TRBV18 and TRBJ1-1; 10 positions agree with TRBD1. This CDR3 spans 15 amino acids. V shed 3 bases, J shed 5 bases, and the junction held 6 bases outside the gene matches. Germline lookup yields CDR1 KGHSH and CDR2 LQKENI. In nucleotides, the CDR3 is TGTGCCAGCTCACCGCCAATGGGACAGGGGACTGAAGCTTTCTTT. This codes for CASSPPMGQGTEAFF.

This clone was seen only once. This chain connects TRBV5-1 to TRBJ2-7; 8 bases match TRBD1. Germline CDR1 is SGHRS and CDR2 is YFSETQ. V lost 4 bases to trimming and J lost 12 bases; unmatched junction nucleotides: 15. CDR3 length: 14 amino acids. The CDR3: CASSLGQGSTNRYF. In nucleotides, the CDR3 is TGCGCCAGCAGCCTAGGACAGGGATCGACTAATAGGTACTTC.

In nucleotides, the CDR3 is TGTGCCAGCAGAAAGTACGACCCCCGGGGTGAGCAGTTCTTC. Translating it yields CASRKYDPRGEQFF. The chain uses TRBV28 and TRBJ2-1; maybe TRBD2 (5 bases). V dropped 6 bases and J dropped 9 bases, with 18 bases sitting between them. This CDR3 region has 14 residues. Germline CDR1 MDHEN, CDR2 SYDVKM. The variable domain in full, completed from reference TRBV28 and TRBJ2-1, reads DVKVTQSSRYLVKRTGEKVFLECVQDMDHENMFWYRQDPGLGLRLIYFSYDVKMKEKGDIPEGYSVSREKKERFSLILESASTNQTSMYLCASRKYDPRGEQFFGPGTRLTVL.

The chain couples TRBV6-1 to TRBJ1-3, with D unclear. This CDR3 is 16 amino acids long. Germline V lookup: CDR1 MNHNS, CDR2 SASEGT. Trimming shortened V by 0 bases and J by 0 bases, and 9 bases separated the two germline ends. CDR3 region: CASSEALAYSGNTIYF. In nucleotides, the CDR3 is TGTGCCAGCAGTGAAGCGCTAGCGTACTCTGGAAACACCATATATTTT.

This clone occurred once. The J gene is TRBJ2-5, the V gene TRBV5-1, with 7 bases identical to TRBD1. This CDR3 comprises 14 residues. The germline CDR1 and CDR2 sequences are SGHRS and YFSETQ. After removal of 1 base from V and 3 bases from J, the junction contained 3 bases not matched to a gene. CDR3 bases: TGCGCCAGCAGCTTGAACAGGGGAGAAGAGACCCAGTACTTC. Its translation: CASSLNRGEETQYF.

V is TRBV6-1 and J is TRBJ2-3, with D perhaps TRBD2 (5 bases). V dropped 2 bases and J dropped 3 bases, with 15 bases sitting between them. This CDR3 has 16 amino acids. Germline CDR1 reads MNHNS; CDR2 reads SASEGT. CDR3 DNA sequence: TGTGCCAGCAGTGAACGGGGAACCACGGGGACAGATACGCAGTATTTT. Amino acids: CASSERGTTGTDTQYF.

CDR3 in amino acids: CATAPDRVYEKLFF. CDR3 sequence (DNA): TGCGCCACCGCTCCAGACAGGGTTTATGAAAAACTGTTTTTT. This chain links TRBV10-2 with TRBJ1-4; 7 bases fit TRBD1. This CDR3 contains 14 residues. Per the germline V gene, CDR1 is WSHSY and CDR2 is SAAADI. The ends lost 10 bases at V and 6 bases at J; junction bases unmatched: 11.

The gene calls are TRBV6-1 and TRBJ2-3; D remains unclear. V lost 1 base, J lost 11 bases, and 4 bases lay in between. Germline-derived CDR1 and CDR2 are MNHNS and SASEGT. The CDR3 has 10 amino acids. CDR3 loop: CASSEERQYF. CDR3 bases: TGTGCCAGCAGTGAAGAGAGGCAGTATTTT.

The J gene is TRBJ1-1, the V gene TRBV5-6; no firm D call. Germline V CDR1 and CDR2: SGHDT, YYEEEE. The V gene lost 4 bases and the J gene lost 10 bases, with 14 bases spanning the gap. The CDR3 is made up of 12 amino acids. The CDR3 region is CASSLTGEGAFF. CDR3 DNA: TGTGCCAGCAGCCTAACGGGAGAAGGAGCTTTCTTT.

On this clone: A much larger clonotype is one base distant, so this may be a read error. This rearrangement joins TRBV5-1 to TRBJ1-1, with a possible D match to TRBD1 (6 bases). The CDR3 is made up of 13 amino acids. V shed 4 bases and J shed 1 base, with 8 bases lying between them. Germline V lookup: CDR1 SGHRS, CDR2 YFSETQ. Here the CDR3 reads CASSVGQNTEAFF. CDR3 coding DNA: TGCGCCAGCAGCGTGGGACAGAACACTGAAGCTTTCTTT.

This chain joins TRBV3-1 (or the pseudogene TRBV3-2) and TRBJ2-1, with TRBD2 matching over 10 bases. CDR1 LGHDT and CDR2 YNNKEL come from the germline V gene (reference sequence). The CDR3 spans 15 residues. The ends lost 7 bases at V and 4 bases at J; junction bases unmatched: 7. The CDR3 loop reads CASTASGGLYNEQFF. CDR3 sequence (DNA): TGTGCCAGCACGGCTAGCGGGGGCCTTTACAATGAGCAGTTCTTC.

This chain connects TRBV4-1 to TRBJ1-5, with D unresolved. V was clipped by 5 bases and J by 3 bases, with 11 bases between them. CDR1 and CDR2 (germline): MGHRA, YSYEKL. The CDR3 length is 14 residues. As DNA, the CDR3 is TGCGCCAGCAGCGAGGGCACCTACAATCAGCCCCAGCATTTT. Translating it yields CASSEGTYNQPQHF.

This clone was counted once. The rearrangement joins TRBV19 to TRBJ1-1, with D possibly being TRBD1 (6 bases). Germline V gene lookup returns CDR1 LNHDA and CDR2 SQIVND (reference sequence). V lost 4 bases, J lost 5 bases, and 14 bases lay in between. The CDR3 contains 14 residues. For the CDR3, the DNA is TGTGCCAGTAGTACTTCGACAGGCCGGACTGAAGCTTTCTTT. Encoded protein: CASSTSTGRTEAFF.

This clone was counted a single time. This rearrangement joins TRBV18 to TRBJ1-3; the match to TRBD1 covers 10 bases. Per the germline V gene, CDR1 is KGHSH and CDR2 is LQKENI. The CDR3 spans 18 residues. Unmatched junction bases numbered 9, after V lost 4 bases and J lost 0 bases. CDR3 amino acids: CASSLTTGTGDSGNTIYF. DNA for the CDR3: TGTGCCAGCTCACTAACCACCGGGACAGGGGACTCTGGAAACACCATATATTTT.

This clone is a singleton in its sample. V and J are TRBV2 and TRBJ1-2, with TRBD1 matching 10 bases. The germline V gene has CDR1 SNHLY and CDR2 FYNNEI. The trim removed 8 bases at V and 2 bases at J, leaving 2 bases unmatched. The CDR3 has 13 amino acids. The chain's CDR3 is CASRDRGNYGYTF. CDR3 in DNA: TGTGCCAGCCGGGACAGGGGCAACTATGGCTACACCTTC.

The rearrangement joins TRBV4-2 to TRBJ1-1; a weak D match, TRBD1 (6 bases). CDR1 and CDR2 from the germline V gene are LGHNA and YNFKEQ. V was cut by 0 bases and J by 9 bases, with 11 bases left in between. This CDR3 comprises 13 residues. The CDR3 reads CASSQDQDRKAFF. CDR3 bases: TGTGCCAGCAGCCAAGATCAGGACAGAAAAGCTTTCTTT.

This rearrangement joins TRBV11-2 to TRBJ1-4; D possibly corresponds to TRBD1 (6 bases). The CDR3 length is 16 residues. From germline, CDR1 is SGHAT and CDR2 FQNNGV. The V gene lost 4 bases and the J gene lost 7 bases, with 19 bases spanning the gap. The CDR3 reads CASSSNYRALSEKLFF. CDR3 sequence (DNA): TGTGCCAGCAGCTCCAACTACAGGGCTTTAAGTGAAAAACTGTTTTTT.

The chain links TRBV20-1 to TRBJ2-7; 7 bases match TRBD2. Germline V gene data show CDR1 as DFQATT and CDR2 as SNEGSKA (reference sequence). The ends lost 3 bases at V and 3 bases at J; junction bases unmatched: 8. CDR3 size: 14 residues. CDR3 sequence: CSASTQASGYEQYF. For the CDR3, the DNA is TGCAGTGCTAGTACGCAGGCTAGCGGCTACGAGCAGTACTTC.

V and J are TRBV11-2 and TRBJ2-1; TRBD2 is a possible D gene (6 bases). Trimming took off 1 base at V and 5 bases at J, with 18 bases between the two ends. This CDR3 comprises 17 residues. From germline, CDR1 is SGHAT and CDR2 FQNNGV. CDR3: CASSLVGSGPRDNEQFF. CDR3 nucleotides: TGTGCCAGCAGCTTAGTAGGGAGCGGGCCGAGGGACAATGAGCAGTTCTTC.

The chain links TRBV12-3 or TRBV12-4 to TRBJ2-7; TRBD2 agrees at 7 bases. The CDR3 length is 11 residues. V was clipped by 4 bases and J by 6 bases; unmatched bases: 0. CDR3 loop: CASSWGGEQYF. The CDR3 region has the DNA TGTGCCAGCAGTTGGGGGGGCGAGCAGTACTTC.

The chain joins TRBV29-1 to TRBJ2-5; TRBD1 matches 7 bases. V was clipped by 6 bases and J by 2 bases; unmatched bases: 6. This CDR3 is 13 amino acids long. Germline CDR1 is SQVTM and CDR2 is ANQGSEA. The CDR3 nucleotides read TGCAGCGTGGCCCCGGGACAGCAAGAGACCCAGTACTTC. It encodes CSVAPGQQETQYF. The full variable domain, its missing parts supplied by reference TRBV29-1 and TRBJ2-5, is SAVISQKPSRDICQRGTSLTIQCQVDSQVTMMFWYRQQPGQSLTLIATANQGSEATYESGFVIDKFPISRPNLTFSTLTVSNMSPEDSSIYLCSVAPGQQETQYFGPGTRLLVL.

This chain uses TRBV3-1 (or the pseudogene TRBV3-2) with TRBJ1-2, with D possibly matching TRBD1 (5 bases). Germline V CDR1 and CDR2: LGHDT, YNNKEL (reference sequence). V lost 0 bases to trimming and J lost 2 bases, with 7 bases between them. This CDR3 contains 14 residues. The CDR3, as DNA: TGTGCCAGCAGCCAAGAAGGGGTGAACTATGGCTACACCTTC. It translates to CASSQEGVNYGYTF.